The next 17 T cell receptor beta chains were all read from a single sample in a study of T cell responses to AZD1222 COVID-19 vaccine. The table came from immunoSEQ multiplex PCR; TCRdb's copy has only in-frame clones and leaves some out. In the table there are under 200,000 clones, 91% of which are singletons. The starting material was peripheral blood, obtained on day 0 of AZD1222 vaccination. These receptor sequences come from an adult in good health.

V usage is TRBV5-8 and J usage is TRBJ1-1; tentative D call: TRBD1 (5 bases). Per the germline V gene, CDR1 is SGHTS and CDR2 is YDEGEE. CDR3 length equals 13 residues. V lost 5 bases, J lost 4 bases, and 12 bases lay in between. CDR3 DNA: TGTGCCAGCAGTGTGGGGCGGGGCACTGAAGCTTTCTTT. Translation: CASSVGRGTEAFF.

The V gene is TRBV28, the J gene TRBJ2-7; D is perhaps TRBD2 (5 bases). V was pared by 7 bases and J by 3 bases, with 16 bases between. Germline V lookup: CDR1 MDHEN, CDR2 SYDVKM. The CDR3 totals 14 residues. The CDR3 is CASTPWASLYEQYF. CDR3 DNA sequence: TGTGCCAGCACCCCGTGGGCTAGCCTCTACGAGCAGTACTTC.

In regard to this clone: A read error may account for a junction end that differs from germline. CDR3 bases: TGTGCCAGCAGCCAGACTGGAGCCAACGTCCTGACTTTC. Residues: CASSQTGANVLTF. The chain joins TRBV9 to TRBJ2-6; D is unclear. CDR3 length: 13 residues. Germline values: CDR1 SGDLS, CDR2 YYNGEE.

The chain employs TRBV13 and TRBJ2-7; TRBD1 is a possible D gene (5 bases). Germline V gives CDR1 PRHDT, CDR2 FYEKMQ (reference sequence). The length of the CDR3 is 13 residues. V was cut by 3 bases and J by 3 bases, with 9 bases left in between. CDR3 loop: CASSLVDSYEQYF. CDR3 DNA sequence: TGTGCCAGCAGCTTGGTCGACAGCTACGAGCAGTACTTC. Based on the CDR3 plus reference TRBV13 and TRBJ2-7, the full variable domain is AAGVIQSPRHLIKEKRETATLKCYPIPRHDTVYWYQQGPGQDPQFLISFYEKMQSDKGSIPDRFSAQQFSDYHSELNMSSLELGDSALYFCASSLVDSYEQYFGPGTRLTVT.

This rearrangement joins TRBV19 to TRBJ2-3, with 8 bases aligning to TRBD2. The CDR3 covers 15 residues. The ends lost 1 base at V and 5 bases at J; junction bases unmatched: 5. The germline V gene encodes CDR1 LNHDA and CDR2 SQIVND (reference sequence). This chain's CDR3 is CASSIGAGAIDTQYF. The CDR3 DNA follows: TGTGCCAGTAGTATAGGAGCGGGAGCTATAGATACGCAGTATTTT.

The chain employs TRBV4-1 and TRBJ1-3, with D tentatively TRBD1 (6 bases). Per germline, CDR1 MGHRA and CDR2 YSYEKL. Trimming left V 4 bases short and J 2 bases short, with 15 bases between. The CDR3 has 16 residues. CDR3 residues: CASSREQWGPGNTIYF. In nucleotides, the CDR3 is TGCGCCAGCAGCCGGGAACAATGGGGGCCTGGAAACACCATATATTTT.

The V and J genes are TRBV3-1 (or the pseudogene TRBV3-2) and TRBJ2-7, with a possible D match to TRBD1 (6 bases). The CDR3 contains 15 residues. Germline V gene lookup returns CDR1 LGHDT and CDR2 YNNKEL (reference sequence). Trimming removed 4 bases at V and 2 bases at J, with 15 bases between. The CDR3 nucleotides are TGTGCCAGCAGCCCACGCGGTGGGACAACCTACGAGCAGTACTTC. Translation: CASSPRGGTTYEQYF.

The CDR3 sequence: CASKTYEQYF. The CDR3 DNA follows: TGTGCCAGCAAAACCTACGAGCAGTACTTC. The chain carries TRBV2 and TRBJ2-7; no definite D call. CDR1 SNHLY and CDR2 FYNNEI come from the germline V gene. Trimming removed 7 bases from V and 2 bases from J, with 3 bases in between. The CDR3 covers 10 residues.

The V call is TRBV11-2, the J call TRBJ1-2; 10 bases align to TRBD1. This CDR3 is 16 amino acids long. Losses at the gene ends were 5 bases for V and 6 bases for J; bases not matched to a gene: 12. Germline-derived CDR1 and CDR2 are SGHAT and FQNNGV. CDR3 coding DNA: TGTGCCAGCAGCCGCGGAGGGACAGGGGATAGAGATGGCTACACCTTC. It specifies CASSRGGTGDRDGYTF.

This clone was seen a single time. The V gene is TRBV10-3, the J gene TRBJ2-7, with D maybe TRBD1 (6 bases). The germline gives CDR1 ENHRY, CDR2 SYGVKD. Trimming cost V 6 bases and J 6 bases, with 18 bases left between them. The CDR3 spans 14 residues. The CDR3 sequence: CAIRPDSLTAEQYF. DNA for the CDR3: TGTGCCATCAGGCCGGACAGCCTAACGGCCGAGCAGTACTTC.

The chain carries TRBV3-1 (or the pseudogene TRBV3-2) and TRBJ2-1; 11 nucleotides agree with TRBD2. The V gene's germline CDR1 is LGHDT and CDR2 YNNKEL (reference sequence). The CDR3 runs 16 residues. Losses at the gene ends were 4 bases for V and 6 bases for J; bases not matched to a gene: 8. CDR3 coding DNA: TGTGCCAGCAGCCGGTCAGATAGCGGGAGGGCCAATGAGCAGTTCTTC. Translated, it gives CASSRSDSGRANEQFF.

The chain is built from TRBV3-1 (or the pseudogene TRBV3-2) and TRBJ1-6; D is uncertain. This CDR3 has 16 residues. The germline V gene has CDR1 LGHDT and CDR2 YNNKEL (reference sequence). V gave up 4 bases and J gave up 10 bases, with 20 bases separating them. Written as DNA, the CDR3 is TGTGCCAGCAGCCGGGCTAGGGCGTGCAAGGAGTCACCCCTCCACTTT. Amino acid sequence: CASSRARACKESPLHF.

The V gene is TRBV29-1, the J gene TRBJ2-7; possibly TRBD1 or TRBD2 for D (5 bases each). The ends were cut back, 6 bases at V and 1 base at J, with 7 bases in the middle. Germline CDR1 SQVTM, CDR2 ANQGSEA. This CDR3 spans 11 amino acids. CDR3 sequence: CSVGVSYEQYF. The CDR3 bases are TGCAGCGTGGGGGTATCCTACGAGCAGTACTTC.

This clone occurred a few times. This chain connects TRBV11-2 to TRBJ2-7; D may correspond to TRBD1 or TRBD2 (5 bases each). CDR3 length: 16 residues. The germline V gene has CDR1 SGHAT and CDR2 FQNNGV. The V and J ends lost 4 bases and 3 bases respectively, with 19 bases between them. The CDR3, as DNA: TGTGCCAGCAGCTCGCTCCAGGGACGGGCTAACTACGAGCAGTACTTC. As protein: CASSSLQGRANYEQYF.

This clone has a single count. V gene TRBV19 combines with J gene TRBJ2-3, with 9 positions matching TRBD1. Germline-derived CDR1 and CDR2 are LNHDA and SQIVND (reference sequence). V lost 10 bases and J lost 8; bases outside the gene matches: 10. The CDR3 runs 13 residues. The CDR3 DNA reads TGTGCCACCCGGGACAGGGTCGGCGGTACGCAGTATTTT. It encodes CATRDRVGGTQYF. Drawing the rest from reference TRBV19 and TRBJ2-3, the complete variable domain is DGGITQSPKYLFRKEGQNVTLSCEQNLNHDAMYWYRQDPGQGLRLIYYSQIVNDFQKGDIAEGYSVSREKKESFPLTVTSAQKNPTAFYLCATRDRVGGTQYFGPGTRLTVL.

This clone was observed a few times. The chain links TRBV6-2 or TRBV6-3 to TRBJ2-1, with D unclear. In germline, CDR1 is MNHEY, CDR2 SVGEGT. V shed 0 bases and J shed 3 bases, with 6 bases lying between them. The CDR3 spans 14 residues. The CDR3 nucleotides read TGTGCCAGCAGTTACTCGATTGACTACAATGAGCAGTTCTTC. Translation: CASSYSIDYNEQFF.

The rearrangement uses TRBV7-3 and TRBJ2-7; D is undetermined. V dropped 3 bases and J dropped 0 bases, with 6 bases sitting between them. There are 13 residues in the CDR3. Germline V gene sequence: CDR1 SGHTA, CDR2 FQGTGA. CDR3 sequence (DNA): TGTGCCAGCAGCTTTGGATCCTCCTACGAGCAGTACTTC. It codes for CASSFGSSYEQYF. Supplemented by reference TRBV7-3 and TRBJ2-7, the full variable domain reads GAGVSQTPSNKVTEKGKYVELRCDPISGHTALYWYRQSLGQGPEFLIYFQGTGAADDSGLPNDRFFAVRPEGSVSTLKIQRTERGDSAVYLCASSFGSSYEQYFGPGTRLTVT.